This T cell receptor (beta chain) derives from a study of shared clonotypes between healthy human individuals. Study-wide background: Aged between 18 and 49, the donors were a couple of women and a few men.

Germline lookup yields CDR1 ENHRY and CDR2 SYGVKD. This CDR3 is 12 amino acids long. With 4 bases removed from V and 3 bases from J, the gap between germline ends came to 7 bases. Terminally differentiated effector memory CD45RA+ cells were left out of the naive CD8 fraction, which was CD45RO-negative and positively selected for CCR7. Profiling relied on immunoSEQ multiplex PCR, and the TCRdb table lists in-frame clones only, not all of them. The sample records about 680,000 clones, around 92% being singletons. V usage is TRBV10-3 and J usage is TRBJ2-7; D perhaps matches TRBD2 (6 bases). The origin of this receptor is a man younger than 40 in good health. Sequenced sample: naive CD8+ T cells sorted from blood. The CDR3 DNA follows: TGTGCCATCAGTGGGGAGGACTACGAGCAGTACTTC. Amino acids: CAISGEDYEQYF.